The TCR beta chain described here comes from a study of blood T cell repertoires in COVID-19. Study-level background: Samples taken during acute and convalescent COVID-19 were collected in the United States, Italy and Spain. T cells, B-cell-depleted T cells, or PBMCs provided the cDNA or gDNA that served as material.

The data were produced by immunoSEQ multiplex PCR, yet TCRdb's version contains in-frame clones alone and is incomplete. The sample carries about 200,000 clones, 90% to 95% recorded once. Germline-derived CDR1 and CDR2 are MDHEN and SYDVKM. The CDR3 is 13 residues long. V lost 4 bases, J lost 4 bases, and 10 bases lay in between. While infection was still active, Seattle patients were enrolled and then followed longitudinally. V and J are TRBV28 and TRBJ1-1; tentatively, D is TRBD1 (6 bases). The TCR sequence derives from a man aged 55 to 70 with COVID-19, enrolled during active disease. Sequenced: peripheral blood. The CDR3 loop reads CASSSQGTTEAFF. CDR3 sequence (DNA): TGTGCCAGCAGTTCTCAGGGGACCACTGAAGCTTTCTTT.